This T cell receptor beta chain stems from a study of blood T cell repertoires in COVID-19. For the study at large: The cDNA or gDNA used as material had been derived from T cells, B-cell-depleted T cells, or PBMCs.

This CDR3 region has 13 residues. The V end lost 5 bases, the J end lost 13 bases, and 15 bases lay between the germline ends. CDR1 is SGHAT and CDR2 is FQNNGV in the germline V gene. Clones were sequenced by immunoSEQ multiplex PCR, and TCRdb holds only the in-frame ones, with some missing. Of about 220,000 clones listed, 70% to 85% are singletons. Among Cohort 3 donors, those recovered had two negative PCRs, clearance, or symptom resolution. The sequencing input was PBMCs or T cells enriched from blood (not recorded which). The TCR originated in a woman aged 60-75 years who had recovered from COVID-19. The gene calls are TRBV11-2 and TRBJ1-6; the D is unclear. CDR3: CASSAHSGQPLHF. CDR3 nucleotide sequence: TGTGCCAGCAGCGCCCACAGTGGGCAGCCCCTCCACTTT.